This T cell receptor beta chain was retrieved from a study of blood T cell repertoires in COVID-19. Whole-study context: There were acute and convalescent COVID-19 samples, and they came from the United States, Italy and Spain. Sources were T cells, B-cell-depleted T cells, or PBMCs; the material itself was cDNA or gDNA.

Original methodology: Using reference gene primer amplification, nucleated cell counts were estimated. TCRdb's copy holds only in-frame clones and misses some; the assay was immunoSEQ multiplex PCR. The V and J calls and clone size are taken from that table; D and trimming were inferred from the DNA. The sample records 110,000 to 150,000 clones, roughly 84% being singletons. The germline CDR1 and CDR2 sequences are SGDLS and YYNGEE. Trimming removed 4 bases from V and 2 bases from J, with 13 bases in between. The CDR3 length is 15 residues. The receptor was derived from a human donor in a cohort sampled during active COVID-19. The chain carries TRBV9 and TRBJ1-3; maybe TRBD1 (6 bases). Sequencing input: peripheral blood. CDR3 residues: CASSLTGMTGNTIYF. CDR3 nucleotide sequence: TGTGCCAGCAGCTTAACAGGGATGACTGGAAACACCATATATTTT.